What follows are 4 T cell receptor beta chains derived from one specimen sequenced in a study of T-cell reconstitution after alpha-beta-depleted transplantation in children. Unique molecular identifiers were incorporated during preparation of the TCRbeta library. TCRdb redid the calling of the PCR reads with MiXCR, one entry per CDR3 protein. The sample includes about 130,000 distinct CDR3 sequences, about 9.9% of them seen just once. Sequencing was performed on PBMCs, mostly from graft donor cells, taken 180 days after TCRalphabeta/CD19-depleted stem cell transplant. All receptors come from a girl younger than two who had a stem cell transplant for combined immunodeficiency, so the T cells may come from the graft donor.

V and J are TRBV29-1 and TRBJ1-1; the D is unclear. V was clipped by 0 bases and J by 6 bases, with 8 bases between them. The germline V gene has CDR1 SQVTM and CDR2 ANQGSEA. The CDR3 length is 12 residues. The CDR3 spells CSVEENSAEAFF. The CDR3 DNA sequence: TGCAGCGTTGAAGAGAACAGTGCTGAAGCTTTCTTT.

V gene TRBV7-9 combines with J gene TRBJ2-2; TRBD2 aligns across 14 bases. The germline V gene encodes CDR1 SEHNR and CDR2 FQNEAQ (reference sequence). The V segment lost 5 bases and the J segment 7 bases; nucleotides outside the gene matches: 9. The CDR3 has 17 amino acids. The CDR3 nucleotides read TGTGCCAGCAGCCCCCCACGGACTAGCGGGAGGCTCGGGGAGCTGTTTTTT. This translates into CASSPPRTSGRLGELFF.

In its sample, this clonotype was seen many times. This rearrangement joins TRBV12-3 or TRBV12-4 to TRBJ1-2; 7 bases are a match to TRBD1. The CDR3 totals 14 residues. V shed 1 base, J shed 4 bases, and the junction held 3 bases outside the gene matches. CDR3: CASSLVGQSYGYTF. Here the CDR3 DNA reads TGTGCCAGCAGTTTAGTGGGACAGTCCTATGGCTACACCTTC.

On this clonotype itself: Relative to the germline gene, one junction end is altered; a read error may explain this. The DNA for the CDR3 is TGTGCCAGCAGTGTCAGGATGCCGGGGGCCAACGGCCTGACTTTC. Residues: CASSVRMPGANGLTF. The chain carries TRBV6-1 and TRBJ2-6; D tentatively reads TRBD1 or TRBD2 (6 bases each). The CDR3 extends over 15 amino acids. Per germline, CDR1 MNHNS and CDR2 SASEGT.